Sequencing of this T cell receptor (beta chain) was carried out in a study of HIV-infected children after antiretroviral therapy interruption. Study-wide context: Most participating children were previously exposed to EBV and CMV. Weeks 0, 12, interruption end (24 or 48), and about 3 years post-study gave interruption-arm samples.

The TCR library was built from RNA with a 3' RACE protocol and unique molecular identifiers. TCRdb re-called the 3' RACE reads through MiXCR, storing one row per CDR3 protein. The repertoire consists of more than 85,000 distinct CDR3 sequences, with 5.5% to 8.5% occurring once and the leading ten covering 1% to 1.3%. This clonotype was detected many times. CDR3 length equals 11 residues. CDR1 and CDR2 from the germline V gene are DFQATT and SNEGSKA (reference sequence). Trimming stripped 8 bases from V and 2 bases from J, with 9 bases between. Indicated treatment: PENTA 11 planned treatment interruption arm or continuous ART arm. At least 24 weeks of at least three-drug ART, in children 2 to 15 years.

The rearrangement links TRBV20-1 to TRBJ1-1; D is uncertain. The receptor comes from a pool of human donors with HIV. The material was CD45RA+ CD4+ T cells from PBMCs, pooled from several time points, obtained from a donor given antiretroviral therapy, either interrupted or continuous. Described subset: naive CD4+ CD45RA+ CD45RO- T cells. The CDR3 spells CSLRENTEAFF. The CDR3 nucleotides are TGCAGTCTCCGGGAAAACACTGAAGCTTTCTTT.